This TCR beta chain was documented in a study of blood T cell repertoires in COVID-19. The germline CDR1 and CDR2 sequences are MNHNY and SVGAGI (reference sequence). Trimming shortened V by 5 bases and J by 0 bases, and 17 bases separated the two germline ends. The CDR3 consists of 17 residues. The assay was immunoSEQ multiplex PCR, and TCRdb's table has in-frame clones only and misses some. The table includes 180,000 or so clones, almost 85% detected once. The chain is built from TRBV6-6 and TRBJ1-3; weak D call: TRBD1 (5 bases). The sequence came from a man aged 50-60 years who had recovered from COVID-19. Input material: PBMCs or T cells enriched from blood (not recorded which). The CDR3 spells CASSRLGRVGSGNTIYF. The CDR3 DNA is TGTGCCAGCAGTCGCCTGGGCAGGGTCGGCTCTGGAAACACCATATATTTT.